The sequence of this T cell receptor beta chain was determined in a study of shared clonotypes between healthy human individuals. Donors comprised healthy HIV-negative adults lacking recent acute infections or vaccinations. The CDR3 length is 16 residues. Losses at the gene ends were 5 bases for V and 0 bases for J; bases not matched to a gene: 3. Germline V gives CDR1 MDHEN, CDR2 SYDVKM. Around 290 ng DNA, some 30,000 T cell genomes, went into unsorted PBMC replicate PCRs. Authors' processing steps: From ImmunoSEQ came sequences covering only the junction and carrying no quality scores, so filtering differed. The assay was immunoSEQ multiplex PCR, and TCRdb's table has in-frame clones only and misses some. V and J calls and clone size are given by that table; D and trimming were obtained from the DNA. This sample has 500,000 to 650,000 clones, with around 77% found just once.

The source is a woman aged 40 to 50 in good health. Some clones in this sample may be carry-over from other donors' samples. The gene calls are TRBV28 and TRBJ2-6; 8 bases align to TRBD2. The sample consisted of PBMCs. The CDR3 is CASSPGGISGANVLTF. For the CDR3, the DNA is TGTGCCAGCAGTCCGGGAGGGATCTCTGGGGCCAACGTCCTGACTTTC.